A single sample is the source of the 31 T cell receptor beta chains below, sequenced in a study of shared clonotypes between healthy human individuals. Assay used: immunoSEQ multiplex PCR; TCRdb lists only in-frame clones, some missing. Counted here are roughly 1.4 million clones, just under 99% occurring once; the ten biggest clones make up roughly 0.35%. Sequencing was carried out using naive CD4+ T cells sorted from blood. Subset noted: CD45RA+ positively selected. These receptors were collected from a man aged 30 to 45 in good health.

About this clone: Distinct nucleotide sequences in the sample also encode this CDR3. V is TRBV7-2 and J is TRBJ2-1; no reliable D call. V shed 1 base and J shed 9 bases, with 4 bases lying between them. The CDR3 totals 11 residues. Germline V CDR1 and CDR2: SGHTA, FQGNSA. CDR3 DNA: TGTGCCAGCAGCTTAGTTGGTGAGCAGTTCTTC. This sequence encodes CASSLVGEQFF.

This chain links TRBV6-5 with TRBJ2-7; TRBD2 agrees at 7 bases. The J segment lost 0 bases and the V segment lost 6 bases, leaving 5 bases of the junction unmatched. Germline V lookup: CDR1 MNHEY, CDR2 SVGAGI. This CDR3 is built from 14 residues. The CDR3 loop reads CASRNRGGSYEQYF. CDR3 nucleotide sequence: TGTGCCAGCAGAAATCGCGGGGGCTCCTACGAGCAGTACTTC.

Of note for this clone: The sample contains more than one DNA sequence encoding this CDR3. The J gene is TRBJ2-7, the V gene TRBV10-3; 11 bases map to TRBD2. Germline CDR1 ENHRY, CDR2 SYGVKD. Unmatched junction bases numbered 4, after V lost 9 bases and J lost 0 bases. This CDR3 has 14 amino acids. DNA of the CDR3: TGTGCCATTAGCGGGAGGGTCGACTCCTACGAGCAGTACTTC. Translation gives CAISGRVDSYEQYF.

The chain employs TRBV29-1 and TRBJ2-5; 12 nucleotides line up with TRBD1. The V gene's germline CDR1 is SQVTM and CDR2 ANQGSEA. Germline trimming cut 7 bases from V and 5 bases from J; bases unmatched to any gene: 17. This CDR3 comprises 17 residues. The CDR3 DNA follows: TGCAGCGCCAGACTGCGGGACAGGGGGCTAATTTCGGAGACCCAGTACTTC. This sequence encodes CSARLRDRGLISETQYF.

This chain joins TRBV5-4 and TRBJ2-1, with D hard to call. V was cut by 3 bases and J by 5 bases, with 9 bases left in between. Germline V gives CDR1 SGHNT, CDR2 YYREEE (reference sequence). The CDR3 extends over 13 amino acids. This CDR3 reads CASSSANDNEQFF. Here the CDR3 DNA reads TGTGCCAGCAGCTCGGCGAACGACAATGAGCAGTTCTTC. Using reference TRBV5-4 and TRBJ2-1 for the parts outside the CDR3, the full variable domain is ETGVTQSPTHLIKTRGQQVTLRCSSQSGHNTVSWYQQALGQGPQFIFQYYREEENGRGNFPPRFSGLQFPNYSSELNVNALELDDSALYLCASSSANDNEQFFGPGTRLTVL.

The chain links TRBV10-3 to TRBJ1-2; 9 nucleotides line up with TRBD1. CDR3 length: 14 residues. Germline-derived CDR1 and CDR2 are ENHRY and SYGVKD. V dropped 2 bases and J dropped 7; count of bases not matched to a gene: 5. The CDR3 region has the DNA TGTGCCATCAGTGAGACACAGGGGGCGCCTGGCTACACCTTC. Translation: CAISETQGAPGYTF.

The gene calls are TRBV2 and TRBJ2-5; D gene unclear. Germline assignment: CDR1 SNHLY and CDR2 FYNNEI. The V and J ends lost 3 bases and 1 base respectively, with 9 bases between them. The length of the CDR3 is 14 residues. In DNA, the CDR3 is TGTGCCAGCAGTGATGTAACAACCCAAGAGACCCAGTACTTC. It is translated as CASSDVTTQETQYF.

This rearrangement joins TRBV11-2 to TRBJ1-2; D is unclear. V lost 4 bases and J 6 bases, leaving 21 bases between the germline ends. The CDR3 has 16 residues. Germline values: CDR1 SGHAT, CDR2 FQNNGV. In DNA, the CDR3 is TGTGCCAGCAGCTCTCGCGTTCGGACGGGGATAAATGGCTACACCTTC. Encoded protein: CASSSRVRTGINGYTF. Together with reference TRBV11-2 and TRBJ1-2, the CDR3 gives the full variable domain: EAGVAQSPRYKIIEKRQSVAFWCNPISGHATLYWYQQILGQGPKLLIQFQNNGVVDDSQLPKDRFSAERLKGVDSTLKIQPAKLEDSAVYLCASSSRVRTGINGYTFGSGTRLTVV.

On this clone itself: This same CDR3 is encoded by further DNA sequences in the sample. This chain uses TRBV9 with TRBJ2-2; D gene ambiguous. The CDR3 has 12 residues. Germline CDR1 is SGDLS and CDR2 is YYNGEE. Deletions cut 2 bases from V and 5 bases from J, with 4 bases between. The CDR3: CASSVGTGELFF. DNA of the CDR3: TGTGCCAGCAGCGTCGGGACCGGGGAGCTGTTTTTT. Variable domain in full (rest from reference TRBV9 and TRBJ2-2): DSGVTQTPKHLITATGQRVTLRCSPRSGDLSVYWYQQSLDQGLQFLIQYYNGEERAKGNILERFSAQQFPDLHSELNLSSLELGDSALYFCASSVGTGELFFGEGSRLTVL.

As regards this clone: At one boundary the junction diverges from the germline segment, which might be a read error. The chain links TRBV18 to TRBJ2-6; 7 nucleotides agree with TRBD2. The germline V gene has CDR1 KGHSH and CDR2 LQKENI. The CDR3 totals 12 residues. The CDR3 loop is CASSPEGEGRRF. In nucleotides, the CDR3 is TGTGCCAGCTCACCAGAAGGGGAGGGTCGTCGATTC. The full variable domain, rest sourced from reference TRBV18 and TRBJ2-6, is NAGVMQNPRHLVRRRGQEARLRCSPMKGHSHVYWYRQLPEEGLKFMVYLQKENIIDESGMPKERFSAEFPKEGPSILRIQQVVRGDSAAYFCASSPEGEGRRFGAGSRLTVL.

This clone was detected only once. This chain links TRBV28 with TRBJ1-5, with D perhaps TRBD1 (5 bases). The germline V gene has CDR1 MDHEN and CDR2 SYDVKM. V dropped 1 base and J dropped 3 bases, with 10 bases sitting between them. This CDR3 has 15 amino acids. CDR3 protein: CASSLLRGVNQPQHF. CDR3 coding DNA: TGTGCCAGCAGTTTATTACGAGGGGTCAATCAGCCCCAGCATTTT.

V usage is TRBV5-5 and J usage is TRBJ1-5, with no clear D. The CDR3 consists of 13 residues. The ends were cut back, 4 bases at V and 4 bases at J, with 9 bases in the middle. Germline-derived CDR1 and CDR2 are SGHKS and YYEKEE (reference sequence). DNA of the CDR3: TGTGCCAGCAGCCCTAGCGGGAATCAGCCCCAGCATTTT. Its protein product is CASSPSGNQPQHF.

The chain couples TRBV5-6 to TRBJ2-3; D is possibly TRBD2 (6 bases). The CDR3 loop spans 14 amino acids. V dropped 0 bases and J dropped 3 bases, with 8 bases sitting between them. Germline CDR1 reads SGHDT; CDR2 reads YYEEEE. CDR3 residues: CASSLAGGTDTQYF. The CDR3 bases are TGTGCCAGCAGCTTGGCTGGGGGGACAGATACGCAGTATTTT.

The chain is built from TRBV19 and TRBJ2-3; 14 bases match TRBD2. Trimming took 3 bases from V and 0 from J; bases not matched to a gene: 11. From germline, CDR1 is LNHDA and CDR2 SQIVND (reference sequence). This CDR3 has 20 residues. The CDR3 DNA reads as TGTGCCAGTAGTATCCGACTAGCGGGAGGGCCGCGTGGGAGCACAGATACGCAGTATTTT. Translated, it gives CASSIRLAGGPRGSTDTQYF.

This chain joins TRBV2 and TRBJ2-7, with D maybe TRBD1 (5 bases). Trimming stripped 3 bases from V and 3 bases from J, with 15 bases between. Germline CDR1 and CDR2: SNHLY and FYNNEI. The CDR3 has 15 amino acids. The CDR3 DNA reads TGTGCCAGCAGTGACTGGGGCGCCAAGGACTACGAGCAGTACTTC. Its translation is CASSDWGAKDYEQYF.

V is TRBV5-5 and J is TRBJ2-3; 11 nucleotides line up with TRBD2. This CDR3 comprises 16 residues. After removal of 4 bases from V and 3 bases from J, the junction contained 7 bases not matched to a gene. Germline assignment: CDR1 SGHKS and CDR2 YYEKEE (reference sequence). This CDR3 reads CASSPPLAGGTDTQYF. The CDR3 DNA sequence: TGTGCCAGCAGCCCACCCCTAGCGGGAGGAACAGATACGCAGTATTTT.

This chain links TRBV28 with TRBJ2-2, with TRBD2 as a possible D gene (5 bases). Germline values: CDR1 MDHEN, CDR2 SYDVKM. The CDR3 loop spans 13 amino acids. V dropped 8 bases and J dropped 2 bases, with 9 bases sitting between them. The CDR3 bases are TGTGCCAGCCTAGCAAGAAACACCGGGGAGCTGTTTTTT. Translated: CASLARNTGELFF.

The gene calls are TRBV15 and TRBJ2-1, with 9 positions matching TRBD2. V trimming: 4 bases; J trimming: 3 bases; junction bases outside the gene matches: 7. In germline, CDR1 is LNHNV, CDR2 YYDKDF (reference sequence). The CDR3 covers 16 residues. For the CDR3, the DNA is TGTGCCACCAGCACCCAGACTAGCGGAAACTACAATGAGCAGTTCTTC. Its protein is CATSTQTSGNYNEQFF.

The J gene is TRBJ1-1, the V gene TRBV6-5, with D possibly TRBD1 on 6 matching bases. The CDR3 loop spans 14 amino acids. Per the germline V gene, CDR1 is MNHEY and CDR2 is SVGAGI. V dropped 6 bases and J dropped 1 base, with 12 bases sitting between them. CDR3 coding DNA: TGTGCCAGCAGCCCTTCCAGGGGGAACACTGAAGCTTTCTTT. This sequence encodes CASSPSRGNTEAFF.

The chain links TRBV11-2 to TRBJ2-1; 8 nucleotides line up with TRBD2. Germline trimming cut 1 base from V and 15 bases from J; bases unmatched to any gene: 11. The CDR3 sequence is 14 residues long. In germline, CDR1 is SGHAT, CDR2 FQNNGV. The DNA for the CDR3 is TGTGCCAGCAGCTTAGGTGACGGACTAGCTTTTGCGTTCTTC. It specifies CASSLGDGLAFAFF.

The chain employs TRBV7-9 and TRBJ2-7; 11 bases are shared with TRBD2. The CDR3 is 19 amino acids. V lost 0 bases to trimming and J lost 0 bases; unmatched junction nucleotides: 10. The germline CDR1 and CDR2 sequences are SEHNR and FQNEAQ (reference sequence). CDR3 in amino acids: CASSLALASGRTSSYEQYF. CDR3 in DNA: TGTGCCAGCAGCTTAGCCCTGGCTAGCGGGAGGACAAGCTCCTACGAGCAGTACTTC.

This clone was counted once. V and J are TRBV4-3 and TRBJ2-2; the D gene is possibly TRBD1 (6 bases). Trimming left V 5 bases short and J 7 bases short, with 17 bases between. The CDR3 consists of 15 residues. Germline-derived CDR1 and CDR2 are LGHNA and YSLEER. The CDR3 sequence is CASSSEFTGFGELFF. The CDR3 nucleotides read TGCGCCAGCAGCTCCGAATTCACAGGGTTCGGGGAGCTGTTTTTT.

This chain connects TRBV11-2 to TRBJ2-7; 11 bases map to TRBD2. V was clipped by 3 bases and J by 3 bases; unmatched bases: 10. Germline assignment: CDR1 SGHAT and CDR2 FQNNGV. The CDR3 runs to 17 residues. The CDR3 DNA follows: TGTGCCAGCAGCTTGACCTCAGGGACTAGCGGCTACTACGAGCAGTACTTC. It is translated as CASSLTSGTSGYYEQYF.

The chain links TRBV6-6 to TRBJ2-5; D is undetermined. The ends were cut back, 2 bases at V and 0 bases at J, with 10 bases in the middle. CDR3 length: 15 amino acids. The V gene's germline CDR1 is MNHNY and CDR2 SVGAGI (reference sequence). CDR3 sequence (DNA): TGTGCCAGCAGTTACCCCAACAGAGACCAAGAGACCCAGTACTTC. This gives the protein CASSYPNRDQETQYF.

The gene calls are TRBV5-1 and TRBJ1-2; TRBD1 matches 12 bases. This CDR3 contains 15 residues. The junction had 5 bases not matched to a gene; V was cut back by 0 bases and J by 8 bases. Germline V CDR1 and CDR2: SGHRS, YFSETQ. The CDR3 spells CASSLVGQGASGYTF. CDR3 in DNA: TGCGCCAGCAGCTTGGTGGGACAGGGGGCAAGCGGCTACACCTTC.

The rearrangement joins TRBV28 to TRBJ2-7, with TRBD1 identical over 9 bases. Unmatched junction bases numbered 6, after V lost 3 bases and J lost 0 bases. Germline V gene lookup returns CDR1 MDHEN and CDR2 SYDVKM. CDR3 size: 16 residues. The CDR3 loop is CASSFYRGPSSYEQYF. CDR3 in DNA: TGTGCCAGCAGTTTCTACAGGGGGCCGAGCTCCTACGAGCAGTACTTC. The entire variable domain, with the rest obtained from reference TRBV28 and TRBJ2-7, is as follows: DVKVTQSSRYLVKRTGEKVFLECVQDMDHENMFWYRQDPGLGLRLIYFSYDVKMKEKGDIPEGYSVSREKKERFSLILESASTNQTSMYLCASSFYRGPSSYEQYFGPGTRLTVT.

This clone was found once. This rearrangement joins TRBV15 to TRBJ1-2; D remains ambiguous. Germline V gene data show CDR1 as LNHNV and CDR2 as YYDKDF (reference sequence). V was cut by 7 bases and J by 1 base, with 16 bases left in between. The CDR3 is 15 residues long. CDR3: CATTYQGTRNYGYTF. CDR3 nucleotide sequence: TGTGCCACCACCTATCAAGGAACCCGTAACTATGGCTACACCTTC.

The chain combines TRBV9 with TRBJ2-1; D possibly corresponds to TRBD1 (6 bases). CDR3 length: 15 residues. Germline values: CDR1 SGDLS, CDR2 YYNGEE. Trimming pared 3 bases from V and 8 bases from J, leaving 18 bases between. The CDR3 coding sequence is TGTGCCAGCAGCGCCTCTCCCCGAGGGACATATGAGCAGTTCTTC. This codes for CASSASPRGTYEQFF. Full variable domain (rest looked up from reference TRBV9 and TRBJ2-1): DSGVTQTPKHLITATGQRVTLRCSPRSGDLSVYWYQQSLDQGLQFLIQYYNGEERAKGNILERFSAQQFPDLHSELNLSSLELGDSALYFCASSASPRGTYEQFFGPGTRLTVL.

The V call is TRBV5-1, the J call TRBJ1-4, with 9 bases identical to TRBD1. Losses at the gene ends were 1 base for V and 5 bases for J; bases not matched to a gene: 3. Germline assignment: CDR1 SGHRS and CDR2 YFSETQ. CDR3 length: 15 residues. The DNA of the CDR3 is TGCGCCAGCAGCTTGAGAGGACAGGGGAATGAAAAACTGTTTTTT. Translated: CASSLRGQGNEKLFF.

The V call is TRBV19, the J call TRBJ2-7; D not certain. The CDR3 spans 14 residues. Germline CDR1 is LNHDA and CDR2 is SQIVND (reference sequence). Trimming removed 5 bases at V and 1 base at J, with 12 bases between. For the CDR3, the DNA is TGTGCCAGTAGTCGGTTGTACGAGTCCTACGAGCAGTACTTC. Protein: CASSRLYESYEQYF.

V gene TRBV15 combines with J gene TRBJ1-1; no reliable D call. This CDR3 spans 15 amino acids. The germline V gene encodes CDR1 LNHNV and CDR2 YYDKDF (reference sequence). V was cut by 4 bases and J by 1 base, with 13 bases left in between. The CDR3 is CATSKEGWRNTEAFF. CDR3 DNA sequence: TGTGCCACCAGCAAAGAGGGTTGGAGGAACACTGAAGCTTTCTTT.